This T cell receptor (beta chain) was recorded in a study of shared clonotypes between healthy human individuals. Study as a whole: A few men and two women, aged 18 to 49, were donors. Notes on the study in general: Between a few donors, naive CD4 clonotypes were shared at a level of around 5.1%.

Profiled with immunoSEQ multiplex PCR; TCRdb holds only in-frame clones, not every one. Of about 2.4 million clones in the sample, approximately 94% were seen once. On this clone itself: No antigen is known for it.

The CDR3 is 13 residues long. Germline CDR1 reads SGHNT; CDR2 reads YYREEE (reference sequence). The V end was cut by 3 bases, the J end by 3 bases, with 9 bases between. This chain connects TRBV5-4 to TRBJ2-5; D remains unclear. The sequencing input was naive CD4+ T cells from PBMCs. The subset was: CD45RA+ positively selected. The sequence was obtained from a man aged 18 to 35 in good health. Some clones in this sample may be carry-over from other donors' samples. In DNA, the CDR3 is TGTGCCAGCAGCTCCGGACGTGAAGAGACCCAGTACTTC. It is translated as CASSSGREETQYF.